This TCR beta chain was captured in a study of shared clonotypes between healthy human individuals. Study-level background: A donor's plate count was three for CD4 naive and three for CD4 memory; CD8 naive had two and CD8 memory one. Findings and limits, study-wide: For naive CD4 cells, 5% to 6.5% of clonotypes were shared across several donors. Naive subsets generally exceeded memory subsets in estimated richness.

Details on this clone: Its cognate antigen is unknown.

In the original analysis: ImmunoSEQ junction-only sequences lacked quality scores, so their filtering differed. Data came from immunoSEQ multiplex PCR; TCRdb stores just in-frame clones and leaves some out. V and J calls and clone size are given by that table; D and trimming were obtained from the DNA. The sample lists a few million clones; about 92% were seen once. The CDR3 length is 15 residues. V was pared by 9 bases and J by 8 bases, with 20 bases between. CDR1 and CDR2 (germline): MDHEN, SYDVKM. The TCR originated in a man aged 18 to 35 in good health. The sequenced sample was naive CD4+ T cells sorted from blood. Specified subset: CD45RA+ positively selected. The chain recombines TRBV28 with TRBJ1-6, with D tentatively TRBD1 (6 bases). The CDR3 loop reads CASGGGRGEYSPLHF. The CDR3 DNA is TGTGCCAGTGGGGGAGGTAGGGGGGAATATTCACCCCTCCACTTT. Combining the CDR3 with reference TRBV28 and TRBJ1-6 gives the whole variable domain DVKVTQSSRYLVKRTGEKVFLECVQDMDHENMFWYRQDPGLGLRLIYFSYDVKMKEKGDIPEGYSVSREKKERFSLILESASTNQTSMYLCASGGGRGEYSPLHFGNGTRLTVT.